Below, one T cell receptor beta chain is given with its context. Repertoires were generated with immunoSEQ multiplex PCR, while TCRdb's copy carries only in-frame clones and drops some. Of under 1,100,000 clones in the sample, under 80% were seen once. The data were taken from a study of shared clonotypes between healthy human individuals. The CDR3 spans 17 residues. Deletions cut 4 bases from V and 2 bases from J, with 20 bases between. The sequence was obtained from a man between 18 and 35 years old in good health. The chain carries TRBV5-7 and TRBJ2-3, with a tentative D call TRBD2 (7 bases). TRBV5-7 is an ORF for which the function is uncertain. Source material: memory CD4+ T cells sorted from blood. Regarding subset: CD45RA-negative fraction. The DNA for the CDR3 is TGTGCCAGCAGCGCCCCATGGGGGGGCGCACACACAGATACGCAGTATTTT. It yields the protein CASSAPWGGAHTDTQYF.